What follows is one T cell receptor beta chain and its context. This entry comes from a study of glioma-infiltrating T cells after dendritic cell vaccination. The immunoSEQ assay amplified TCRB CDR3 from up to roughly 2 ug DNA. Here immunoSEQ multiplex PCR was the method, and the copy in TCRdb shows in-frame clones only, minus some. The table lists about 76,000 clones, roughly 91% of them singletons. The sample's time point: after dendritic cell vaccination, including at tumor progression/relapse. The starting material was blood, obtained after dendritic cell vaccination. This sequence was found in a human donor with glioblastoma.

CDR3 region: CASSLRDRPNTEAFF. In nucleotides, the CDR3 is TGTGCCAGCAGCCTTAGGGACAGGCCGAACACTGAAGCTTTCTTT. The gene calls are TRBV5-6 and TRBJ1-1; the match to TRBD1 covers 8 bases. V was clipped by 4 bases and J by 1 base; unmatched bases: 6. Germline CDR1 SGHDT, CDR2 YYEEEE. The CDR3 is made up of 15 amino acids.